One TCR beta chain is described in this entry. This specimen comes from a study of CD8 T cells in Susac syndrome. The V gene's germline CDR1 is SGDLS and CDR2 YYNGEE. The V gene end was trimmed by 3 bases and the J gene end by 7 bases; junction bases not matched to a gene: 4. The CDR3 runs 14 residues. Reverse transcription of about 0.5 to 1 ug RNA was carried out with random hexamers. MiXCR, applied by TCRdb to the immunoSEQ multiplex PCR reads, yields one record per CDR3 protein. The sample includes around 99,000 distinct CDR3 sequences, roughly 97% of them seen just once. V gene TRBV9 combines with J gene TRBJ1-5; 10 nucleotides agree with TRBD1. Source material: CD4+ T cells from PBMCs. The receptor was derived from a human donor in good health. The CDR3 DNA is TGTGCCAGCAGCGGCGGGACAGGGGACCAGCCCCAGCATTTT. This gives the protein CASSGGTGDQPQHF.